The clone carrying this T cell receptor beta chain was recorded many times. The antigen is not known. These data originate in a study of T cells in Graves' hyperthyroidism and ophthalmopathy. General observations from the study: Expanded thyroid clonotypes (above 0.001) were mostly also found in blood. Model-based prediction identified ophthalmopathy a median around seven months prior to its onset.

What was amplified from RNA transcripts were TCR beta CDR3 regions. A set of HTBI primers served as the primers for a first-round RT-PCR of the TCR CDR3. TCRdb reprocessed the multiplex PCR reads with MiXCR, giving one entry per CDR3 protein. The sample records hundreds of thousands of distinct CDR3 sequences, under 30% being singletons. V gave up 7 bases and J gave up 4 bases, with 14 bases separating them. The CDR3 runs 14 residues. Germline V gives CDR1 LNHDA, CDR2 SQIVND (reference sequence). Newly diagnosed patients aged 18 to 65 had hyperthyroidism of under 2 months' duration. Reasons for excluding patients were uncontrolled infection, other autoimmune disease, pregnancy or lactation.

The sequenced sample was blood. This TCR was recovered from a man aged 35-49 years with Graves' hyperthyroidism that later progressed to Graves' ophthalmopathy. The J gene is TRBJ1-5, the V gene TRBV19, with D tentatively TRBD1 (6 bases). CDR3: CASNQGLGNQPQHF. The CDR3 DNA reads as TGTGCCAGTAATCAGGGGCTAGGGAATCAGCCCCAGCATTTT. Full variable domain (remainder filled in from reference TRBV19 and TRBJ1-5): DGGITQSPKYLFRKEGQNVTLSCEQNLNHDAMYWYRQDPGQGLRLIYYSQIVNDFQKGDIAEGYSVSREKKESFPLTVTSAQKNPTAFYLCASNQGLGNQPQHFGDGTRLSIL.